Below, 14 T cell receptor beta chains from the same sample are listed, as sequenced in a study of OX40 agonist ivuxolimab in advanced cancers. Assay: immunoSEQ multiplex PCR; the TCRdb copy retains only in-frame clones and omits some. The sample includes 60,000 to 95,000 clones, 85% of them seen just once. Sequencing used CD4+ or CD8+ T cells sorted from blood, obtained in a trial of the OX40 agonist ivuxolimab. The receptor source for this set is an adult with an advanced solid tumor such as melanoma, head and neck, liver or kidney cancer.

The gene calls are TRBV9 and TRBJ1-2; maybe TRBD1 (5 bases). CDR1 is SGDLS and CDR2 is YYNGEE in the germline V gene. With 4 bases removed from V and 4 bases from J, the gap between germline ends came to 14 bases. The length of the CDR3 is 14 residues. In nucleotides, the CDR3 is TGTGCCAGCAGCCCACAGGACACGTCCTATGGCTACACCTTC. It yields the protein CASSPQDTSYGYTF.

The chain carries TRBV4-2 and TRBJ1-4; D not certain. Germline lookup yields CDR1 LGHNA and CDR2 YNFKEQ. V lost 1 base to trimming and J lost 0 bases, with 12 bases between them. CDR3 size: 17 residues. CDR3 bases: TGTGCCAGCAGCCAAGCTCCCGGGCGGGCAACTAATGAAAAACTGTTTTTT. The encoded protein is CASSQAPGRATNEKLFF.

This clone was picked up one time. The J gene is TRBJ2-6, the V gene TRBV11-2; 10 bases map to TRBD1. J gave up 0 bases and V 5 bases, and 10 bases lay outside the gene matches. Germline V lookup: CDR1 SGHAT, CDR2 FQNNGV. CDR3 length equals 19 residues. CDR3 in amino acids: CASSLPRDRGASGANVLTF. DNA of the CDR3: TGTGCCAGCAGCCTGCCTCGGGACAGGGGTGCCTCTGGGGCCAACGTCCTGACTTTC.

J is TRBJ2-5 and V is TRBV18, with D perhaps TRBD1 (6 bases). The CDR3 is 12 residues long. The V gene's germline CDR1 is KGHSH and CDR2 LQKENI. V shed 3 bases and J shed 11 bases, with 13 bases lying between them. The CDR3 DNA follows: TGTGCCAGCTCACCGATGGGGGCCTCACAGTACTTC. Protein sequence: CASSPMGASQYF.

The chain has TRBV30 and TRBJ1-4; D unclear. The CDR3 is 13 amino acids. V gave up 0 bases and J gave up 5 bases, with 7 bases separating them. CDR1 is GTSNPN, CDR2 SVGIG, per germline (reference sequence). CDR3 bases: TGTGCCTGGAGTGTAGCGAGGAATGAAAAACTGTTTTTT. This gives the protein CAWSVARNEKLFF.

The CDR3: CASSSPRRETQYF. CDR3 nucleotides: TGTGCCAGCAGTAGCCCCAGACGAGAGACCCAGTACTTC. The rearrangement links TRBV2 to TRBJ2-5; D unresolved. CDR1 and CDR2 (germline): SNHLY, FYNNEI. V was cut by 5 bases and J by 4 bases, with 11 bases left in between. The CDR3 consists of 13 residues.

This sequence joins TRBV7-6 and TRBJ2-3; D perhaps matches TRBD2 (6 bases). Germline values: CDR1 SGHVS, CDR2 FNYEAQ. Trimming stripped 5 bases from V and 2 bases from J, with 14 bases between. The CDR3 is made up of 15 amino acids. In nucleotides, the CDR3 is TGTGCCAGCAGCCCATATAGCGGTCTCACAGATACGCAGTATTTT. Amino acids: CASSPYSGLTDTQYF.

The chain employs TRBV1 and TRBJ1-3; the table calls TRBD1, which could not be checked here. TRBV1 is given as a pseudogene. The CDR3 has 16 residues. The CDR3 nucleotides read TGCACCAGCAGTTGGGACAGATGTTCCTCTGGAAACACCATATATTTT. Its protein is CTSSWDRCSSGNTIYF.

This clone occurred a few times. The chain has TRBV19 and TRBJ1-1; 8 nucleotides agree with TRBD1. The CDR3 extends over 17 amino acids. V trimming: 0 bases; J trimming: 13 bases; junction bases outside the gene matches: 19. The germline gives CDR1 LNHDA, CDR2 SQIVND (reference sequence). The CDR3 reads CASSIDLARTGTLKLFF. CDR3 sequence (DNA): TGTGCCAGTAGTATAGATCTCGCTCGGACAGGGACGCTGAAGCTTTTCTTT.

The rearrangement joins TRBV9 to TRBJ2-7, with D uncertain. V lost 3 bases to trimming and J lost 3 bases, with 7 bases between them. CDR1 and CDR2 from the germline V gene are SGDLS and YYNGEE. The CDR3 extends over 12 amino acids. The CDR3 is CASSGPGYEQYF. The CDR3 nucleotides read TGTGCCAGCAGCGGTCCGGGCTACGAGCAGTACTTC.

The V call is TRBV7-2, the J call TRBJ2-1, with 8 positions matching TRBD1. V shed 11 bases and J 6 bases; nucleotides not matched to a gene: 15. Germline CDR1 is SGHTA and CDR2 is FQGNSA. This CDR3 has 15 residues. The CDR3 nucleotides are TGTGCCGTCCCCTCTCCAGGGACAGGCATCAATGAGCAGTTCTTC. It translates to CAVPSPGTGINEQFF.

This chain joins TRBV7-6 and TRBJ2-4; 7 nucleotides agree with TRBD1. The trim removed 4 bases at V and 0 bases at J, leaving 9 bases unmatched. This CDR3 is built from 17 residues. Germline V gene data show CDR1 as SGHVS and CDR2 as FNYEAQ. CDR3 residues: CASSSGATGLAKNIQYF. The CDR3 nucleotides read TGTGCCAGCAGCTCAGGGGCGACAGGGTTAGCCAAAAACATTCAGTACTTC.

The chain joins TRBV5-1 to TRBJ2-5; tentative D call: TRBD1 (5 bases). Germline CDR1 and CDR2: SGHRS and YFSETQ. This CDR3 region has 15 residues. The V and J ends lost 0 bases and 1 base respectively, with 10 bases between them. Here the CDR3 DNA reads TGCGCCAGCAGCTTGGTAGGGGCCATCCAAGAGACCCAGTACTTC. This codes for CASSLVGAIQETQYF.

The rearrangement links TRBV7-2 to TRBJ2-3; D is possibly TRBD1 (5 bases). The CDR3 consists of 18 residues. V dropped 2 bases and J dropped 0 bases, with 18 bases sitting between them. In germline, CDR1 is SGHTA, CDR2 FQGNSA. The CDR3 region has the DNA TGTGCCAGCAGCTTATTCACCCGGACAATCACTAGCACAGATACGCAGTATTTT. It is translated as CASSLFTRTITSTDTQYF.